Following are 5 T cell receptor beta chains from one sample sequenced in a study of T cell repertoires in cytomegalovirus infection. TCRdb reanalysed the reads using MiXCR and keeps one entry per CDR3 protein. The sample shows some 700,000 distinct CDR3 sequences, approximately 33% of them seen only once. No antigen has been assigned to these receptors. The sample consisted of cultured PBMCs, taken from culture after CMV antigen stimulation. The receptors were gathered from a human donor in good health (CMV status not recorded). Some clones in this sample may be carry-over from other donors' samples.

This clonotype has more than one count but fewer than ten. The gene calls are TRBV28 and TRBJ1-4; perhaps TRBD1 as D (6 bases). The CDR3 is 15 residues long. CDR1 and CDR2 (germline): MDHEN, SYDVKM. The V end lost 2 bases, the J end lost 5 bases, and 12 bases lay between the germline ends. CDR3 residues: CASSLGGQGNEKLFF. The CDR3 nucleotides are TGTGCCAGCAGTTTAGGCGGTCAGGGGAATGAAAAACTGTTTTTT.

This chain uses TRBV2 with TRBJ1-5; 8 bases are shared with TRBD1. The CDR3 has 16 amino acids. CDR1 and CDR2 from the germline V gene are SNHLY and FYNNEI. J lost 0 bases, V lost 4 bases, and 5 bases had no gene match. This CDR3 reads CASSGTGWNSNQPQHF. The CDR3 coding sequence is TGTGCCAGCAGTGGGACAGGGTGGAATAGCAATCAGCCCCAGCATTTT.

This clonotype was counted only a few times. The gene calls are TRBV6-2 or TRBV6-3 and TRBJ2-7, with D unresolved. Per germline, CDR1 MNHEY and CDR2 SVGEGT. The V gene lost 4 bases and the J gene lost 0 bases, with 13 bases spanning the gap. CDR3 length: 15 amino acids. The CDR3 sequence: CASSLTPWSSYEQYF. CDR3 DNA sequence: TGTGCCAGCAGTTTGACTCCCTGGAGCTCCTACGAGCAGTACTTC.

The genes are TRBV11-2 and TRBJ2-1, with 11 bases fitting TRBD2. V was pared by 5 bases and J by 6 bases, with 6 bases of the junction left unmatched. CDR1 and CDR2 (germline): SGHAT, FQNNGV. The CDR3 length is 15 residues. The CDR3 reads CASSQLAGVGNEQFF. CDR3 bases: TGTGCCAGCAGCCAACTAGCGGGAGTAGGCAATGAGCAGTTCTTC.

V usage is TRBV27 and J usage is TRBJ2-5; 9 nucleotides line up with TRBD1. V was pared by 5 bases and J by 4 bases, with 8 bases of the junction left unmatched. From germline, CDR1 is MNHEY and CDR2 SMNVEV (reference sequence). The CDR3 contains 15 residues. The CDR3 region is CASSNGQGSGETQYF. The CDR3 nucleotides read TGTGCCAGCAGTAACGGACAGGGGAGCGGAGAGACCCAGTACTTC.